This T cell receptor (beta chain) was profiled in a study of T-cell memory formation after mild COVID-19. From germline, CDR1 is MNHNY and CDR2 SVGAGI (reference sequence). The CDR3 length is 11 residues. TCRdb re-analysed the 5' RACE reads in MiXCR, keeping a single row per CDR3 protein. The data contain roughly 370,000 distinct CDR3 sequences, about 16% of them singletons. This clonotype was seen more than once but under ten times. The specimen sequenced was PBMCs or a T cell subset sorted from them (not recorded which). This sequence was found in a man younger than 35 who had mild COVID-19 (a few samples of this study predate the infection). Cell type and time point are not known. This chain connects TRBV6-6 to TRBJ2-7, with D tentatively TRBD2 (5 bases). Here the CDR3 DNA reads TGTGCTACGGGGTACGTCAACGAGCAGTACTTC. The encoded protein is CATGYVNEQYF.